This entry is about one T cell receptor (beta chain). TCRbeta library construction was performed incorporating unique molecular identifiers. TCRdb used MiXCR to reprocess the PCR reads, holding one entry per CDR3 protein. Of 750,000 to 950,000 distinct CDR3 sequences in the sample, 15% to 20% were seen once. CDR1 is SGHRS, CDR2 YFSETQ, per germline. The CDR3 is 17 amino acids. The ends lost 4 bases at V and 5 bases at J; junction bases unmatched: 11. These data come from a study of T-cell reconstitution after alpha-beta-depleted transplantation in children. The sequence came from a male patient under 18 who had a stem cell transplant for acute lymphoblastic leukemia, so the T cells may come from the graft donor. V usage is TRBV5-1 and J usage is TRBJ2-7, with 14 bases that match TRBD2. The material sequenced was PBMCs, mostly from graft donor cells, taken 360 days after TCRalphabeta/CD19-depleted stem cell transplant. CDR3 in DNA: TGCGCCAGCAGCCTCGCGGGACTAGCGGGAGACGGGGACGAGCAGTACTTC. Protein sequence: CASSLAGLAGDGDEQYF.